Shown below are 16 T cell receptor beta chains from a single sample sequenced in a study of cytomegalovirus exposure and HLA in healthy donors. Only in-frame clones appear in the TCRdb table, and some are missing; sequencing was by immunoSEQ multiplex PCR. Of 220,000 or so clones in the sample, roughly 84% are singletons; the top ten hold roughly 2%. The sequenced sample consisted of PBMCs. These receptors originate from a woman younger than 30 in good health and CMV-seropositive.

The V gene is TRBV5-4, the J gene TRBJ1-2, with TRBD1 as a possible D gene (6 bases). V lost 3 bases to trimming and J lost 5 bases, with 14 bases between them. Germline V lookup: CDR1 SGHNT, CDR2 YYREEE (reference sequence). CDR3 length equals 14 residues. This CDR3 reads CASSSADRHYGYTF. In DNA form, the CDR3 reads TGTGCCAGCAGCTCCGCCGACAGGCATTATGGCTACACCTTC.

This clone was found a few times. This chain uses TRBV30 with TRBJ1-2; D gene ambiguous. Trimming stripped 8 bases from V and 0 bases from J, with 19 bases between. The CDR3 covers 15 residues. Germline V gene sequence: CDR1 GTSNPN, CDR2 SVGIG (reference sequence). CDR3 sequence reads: CAASPGLPANYGYTF. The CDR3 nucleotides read TGTGCCGCCTCGCCAGGTTTACCCGCTAACTATGGCTACACCTTC.

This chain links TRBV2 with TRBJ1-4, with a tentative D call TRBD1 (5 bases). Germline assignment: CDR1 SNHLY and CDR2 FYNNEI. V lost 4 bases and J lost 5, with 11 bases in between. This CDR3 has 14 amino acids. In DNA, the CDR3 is TGTGCCAGCAGTGGGTCAGGGAGGAATGAAAAACTGTTTTTT. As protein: CASSGSGRNEKLFF.

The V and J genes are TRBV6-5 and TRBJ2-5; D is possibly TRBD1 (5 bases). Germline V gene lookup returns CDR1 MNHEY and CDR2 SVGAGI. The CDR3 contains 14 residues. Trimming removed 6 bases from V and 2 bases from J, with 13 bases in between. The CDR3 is CASSRLQDQETQYF. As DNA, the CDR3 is TGTGCCAGCAGCCGCCTACAGGATCAAGAGACCCAGTACTTC.

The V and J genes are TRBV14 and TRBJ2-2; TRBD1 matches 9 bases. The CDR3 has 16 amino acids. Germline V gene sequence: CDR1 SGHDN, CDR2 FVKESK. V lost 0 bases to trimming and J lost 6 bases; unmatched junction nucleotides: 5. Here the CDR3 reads CASSQEDRGWSGELFF. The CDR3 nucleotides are TGTGCCAGCAGCCAAGAGGACAGGGGATGGTCCGGGGAGCTGTTTTTT. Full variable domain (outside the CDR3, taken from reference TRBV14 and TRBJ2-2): EAGVTQFPSHSVIEKGQTVTLRCDPISGHDNLYWYRRVMGKEIKFLLHFVKESKQDESGMPNNRFLAERTGGTYSTLKVQPAELEDSGVYFCASSQEDRGWSGELFFGEGSRLTVL.

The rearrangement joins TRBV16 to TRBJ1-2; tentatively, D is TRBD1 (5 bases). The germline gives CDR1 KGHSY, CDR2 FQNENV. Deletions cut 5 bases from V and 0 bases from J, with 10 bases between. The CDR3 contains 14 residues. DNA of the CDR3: TGTGCCAGCAGCGGGACTGCAACTAACTATGGCTACACCTTC. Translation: CASSGTATNYGYTF. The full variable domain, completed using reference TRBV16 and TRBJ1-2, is GEEVAQTPKHLVRGEGQKAKLYCAPIKGHSYVFWYQQVLKNEFKFLISFQNENVFDETGMPKERFSAKCLPNSPCSLEIQATKLEDSAVYFCASSGTATNYGYTFGSGTRLTVV.

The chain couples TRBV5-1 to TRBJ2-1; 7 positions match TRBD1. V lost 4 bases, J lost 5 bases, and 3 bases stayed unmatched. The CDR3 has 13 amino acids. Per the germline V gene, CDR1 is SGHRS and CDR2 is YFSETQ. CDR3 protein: CASSLDRHNEQFF. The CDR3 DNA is TGCGCCAGCAGCCTGGACAGGCACAATGAGCAGTTCTTC.

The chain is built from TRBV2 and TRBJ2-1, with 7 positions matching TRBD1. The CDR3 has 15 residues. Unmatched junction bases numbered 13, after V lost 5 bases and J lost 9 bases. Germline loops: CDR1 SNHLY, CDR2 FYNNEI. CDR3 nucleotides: TGTGCCAGCAGTCAAGGACAGGCGGCCCGCGGTGAGCAGTTCTTC. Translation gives CASSQGQAARGEQFF.

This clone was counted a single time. CDR3 amino acids: CASSPTGVFGNTIYF. The DNA of the CDR3 is TGCGCCAGCAGCCCTACAGGGGTATTTGGAAACACCATATATTTT. The genes are TRBV5-1 and TRBJ1-3, with 7 bases identical to TRBD1. Looked up from germline, CDR1 is SGHRS and CDR2 is YFSETQ. J lost 3 bases, V lost 4 bases, and 7 bases had no gene match. This CDR3 is 15 amino acids long.

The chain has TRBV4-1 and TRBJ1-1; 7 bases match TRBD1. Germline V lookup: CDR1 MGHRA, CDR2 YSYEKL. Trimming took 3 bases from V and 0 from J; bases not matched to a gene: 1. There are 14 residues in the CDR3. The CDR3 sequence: CASSQGQLNTEAFF. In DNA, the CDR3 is TGCGCCAGCAGCCAGGGACAGTTGAACACTGAAGCTTTCTTT.

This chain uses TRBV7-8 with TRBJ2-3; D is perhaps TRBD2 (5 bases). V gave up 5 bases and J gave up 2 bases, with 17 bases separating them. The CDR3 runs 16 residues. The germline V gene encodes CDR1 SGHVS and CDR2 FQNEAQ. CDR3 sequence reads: CASSRTRLRFTDTQYF. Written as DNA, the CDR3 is TGTGCCAGCAGCAGAACCCGACTAAGATTCACAGATACGCAGTATTTT.

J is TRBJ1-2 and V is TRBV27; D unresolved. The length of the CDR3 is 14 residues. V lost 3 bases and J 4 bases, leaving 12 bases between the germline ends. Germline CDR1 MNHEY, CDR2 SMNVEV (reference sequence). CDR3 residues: CASSFSRGSYGYTF. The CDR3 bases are TGTGCCAGCAGTTTCAGCCGCGGCAGCTATGGCTACACCTTC.

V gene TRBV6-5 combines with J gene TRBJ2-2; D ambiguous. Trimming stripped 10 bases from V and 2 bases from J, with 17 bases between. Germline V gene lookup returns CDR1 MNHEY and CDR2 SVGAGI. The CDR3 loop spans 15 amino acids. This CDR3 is CATQRWQVNTGELFF. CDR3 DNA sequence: TGTGCCACCCAAAGATGGCAGGTTAACACCGGGGAGCTGTTTTTT.

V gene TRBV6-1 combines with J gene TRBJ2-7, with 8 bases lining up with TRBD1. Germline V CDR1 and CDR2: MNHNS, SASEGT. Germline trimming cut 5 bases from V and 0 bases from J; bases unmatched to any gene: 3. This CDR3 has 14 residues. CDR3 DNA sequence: TGTGCCAGCAGTCTCGACAGGGGCTCCTACGAGCAGTACTTC. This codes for CASSLDRGSYEQYF.

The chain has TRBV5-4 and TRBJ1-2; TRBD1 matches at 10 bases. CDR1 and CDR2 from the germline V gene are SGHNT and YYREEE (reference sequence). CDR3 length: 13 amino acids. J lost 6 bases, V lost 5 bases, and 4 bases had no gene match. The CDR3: CASSWTGGDGYTF. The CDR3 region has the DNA TGTGCCAGCAGTTGGACAGGGGGAGATGGCTACACCTTC.

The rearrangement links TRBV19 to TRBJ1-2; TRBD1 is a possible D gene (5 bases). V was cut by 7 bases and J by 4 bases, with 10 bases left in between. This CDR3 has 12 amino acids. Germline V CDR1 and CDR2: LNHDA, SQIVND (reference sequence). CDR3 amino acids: CASKGRAYGYTF. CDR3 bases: TGTGCCAGTAAGGGCAGGGCCTATGGCTACACCTTC.